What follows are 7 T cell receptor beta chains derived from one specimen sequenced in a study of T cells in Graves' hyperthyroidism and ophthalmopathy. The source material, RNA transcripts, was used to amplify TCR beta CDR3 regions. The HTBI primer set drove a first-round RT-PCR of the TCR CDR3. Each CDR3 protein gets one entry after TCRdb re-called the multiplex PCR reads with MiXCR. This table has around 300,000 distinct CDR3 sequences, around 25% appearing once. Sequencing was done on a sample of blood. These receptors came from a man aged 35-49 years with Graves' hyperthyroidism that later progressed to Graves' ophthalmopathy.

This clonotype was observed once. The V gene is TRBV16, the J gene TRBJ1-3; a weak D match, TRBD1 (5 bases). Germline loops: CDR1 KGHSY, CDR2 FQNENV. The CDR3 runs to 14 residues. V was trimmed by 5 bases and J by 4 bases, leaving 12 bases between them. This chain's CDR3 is CASSITEGGNTIYF. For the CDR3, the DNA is TGTGCCAGCAGCATCACCGAGGGGGGAAACACCATATATTTT.

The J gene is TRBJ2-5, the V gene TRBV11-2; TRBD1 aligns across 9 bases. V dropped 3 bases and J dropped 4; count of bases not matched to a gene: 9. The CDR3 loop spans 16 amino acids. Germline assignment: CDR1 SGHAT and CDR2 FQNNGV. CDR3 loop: CASSFATGTGIETQYF. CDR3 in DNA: TGTGCCAGCAGCTTTGCAACCGGGACAGGGATAGAGACCCAGTACTTC.

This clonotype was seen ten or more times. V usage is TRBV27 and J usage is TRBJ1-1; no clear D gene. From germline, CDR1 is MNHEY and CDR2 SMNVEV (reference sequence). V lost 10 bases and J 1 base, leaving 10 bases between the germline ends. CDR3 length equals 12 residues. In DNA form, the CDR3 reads TGTGCCACCCGGACGGCGAACACTGAAGCTTTCTTT. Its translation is CATRTANTEAFF.

The CDR3 DNA follows: TGTGCCAGCAGCGAGAGACAGCAGCCGAACACTGAAGCTTTCTTT. Residues: CASSERQQPNTEAFF. V usage is TRBV7-8 and J usage is TRBJ1-1, with D perhaps matching TRBD1 (5 bases). The V and J ends lost 5 bases and 1 base respectively, with 14 bases between them. CDR1 is SGHVS, CDR2 FQNEAQ, per germline. CDR3 length: 15 amino acids.

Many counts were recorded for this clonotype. This CDR3 reads CASSVDGLAGTGELFF. CDR3 in DNA: TGTGCCAGCAGTGTTGACGGACTAGCGGGGACCGGGGAGCTGTTTTTT. The chain links TRBV2 to TRBJ2-2, with 12 bases identical to TRBD2. J gave up 5 bases and V 4 bases, and 5 bases lay outside the gene matches. Germline CDR1 is SNHLY and CDR2 is FYNNEI. The CDR3 sequence is 16 residues long.

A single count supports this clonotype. The CDR3: CASSLVGPQPQHF. Here the CDR3 DNA reads TGTGCCAGCAGCTTAGTTGGCCCTCAGCCCCAGCATTTT. This rearrangement joins TRBV7-2 to TRBJ1-5; D ambiguous. This CDR3 contains 13 residues. V dropped 1 base and J dropped 6 bases, with 7 bases sitting between them. CDR1 is SGHTA, CDR2 FQGNSA, per germline.

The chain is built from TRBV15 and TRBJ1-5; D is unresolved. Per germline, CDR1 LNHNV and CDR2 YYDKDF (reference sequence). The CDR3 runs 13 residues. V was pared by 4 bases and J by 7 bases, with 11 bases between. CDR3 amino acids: CATSIVPIQPQHF. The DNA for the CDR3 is TGTGCCACCAGCATCGTTCCCATACAGCCCCAGCATTTT.